This T cell receptor beta chain stems from a study of cytotoxic CD8 clonotypes in ibrutinib-treated CLL. For the study at large: On average, each sample had about 250,000 productive templates and roughly 95,000 productive rearrangements.

CDR1 is SGHTA and CDR2 is FQGTGA in the germline V gene. The CDR3 length is 15 residues. V lost 4 bases to trimming and J lost 1 base, with 12 bases between them. This clone was observed a few times. This table comes from immunoSEQ multiplex PCR, and its TCRdb copy is limited to in-frame clones, with some not included. The sample yields about 84,000 clones, just over 85% seen once. This clonotype was obtained from a human donor with chronic lymphocytic leukemia. The chain links TRBV7-3 to TRBJ2-3, with TRBD1 as a possible D gene (6 bases). The sequencing used PBMCs, collected before ibrutinib treatment. CDR3 sequence reads: CASSSRGGGTDTQYF. Written as DNA, the CDR3 is TGTGCCAGCAGCTCCAGGGGTGGGGGCACAGATACGCAGTATTTT. Full variable domain (rest looked up from reference TRBV7-3 and TRBJ2-3): GAGVSQTPSNKVTEKGKYVELRCDPISGHTALYWYRQSLGQGPEFLIYFQGTGAADDSGLPNDRFFAVRPEGSVSTLKIQRTERGDSAVYLCASSSRGGGTDTQYFGPGTRLTVL.